One and the same sample provided the 16 T cell receptor beta chains below, sequenced in a study of T cells in Graves' hyperthyroidism and ophthalmopathy. Using RNA transcripts as the source, TCR beta CDR3 regions were amplified. Initially, a first-round RT-PCR of the TCR CDR3 employed the HTBI primer set. A single record per CDR3 protein comes from TCRdb applying MiXCR to the multiplex PCR reads. Of fewer than 650,000 distinct CDR3 sequences in the sample, 14% to 15% were seen once. Source material: blood. These receptor sequences come from a woman in her 40s with Graves' ophthalmopathy.

This clonotype has ten or more counts. The V and J genes are TRBV11-3 and TRBJ1-1; TRBD1 might be the D (6 bases). In germline, CDR1 is SGHNT, CDR2 YENEEA. The V end lost 2 bases, the J end lost 3 bases, and 25 bases lay between the germline ends. This CDR3 comprises 19 residues. Here the CDR3 DNA reads TGTGCCAGCAGCTTACTGATCCAATCATTGGGGGCGCGGGACACTGAAGCTTTCTTT. Residues: CASSLLIQSLGARDTEAFF.

This clonotype was recorded many times. The rearrangement joins TRBV2 to TRBJ1-2, with D perhaps TRBD1 (5 bases). Germline CDR1 SNHLY, CDR2 FYNNEI. V lost 8 bases to trimming and J lost 4 bases, with 11 bases between them. CDR3 length equals 12 residues. The CDR3 reads CASAEQGYGYTF. CDR3 in DNA: TGTGCCAGCGCAGAGCAGGGCTATGGCTACACCTTC.

This clonotype has ten or more counts. The genes are TRBV2 and TRBJ2-2, with D possibly matching TRBD1 (5 bases). V was pared by 7 bases and J by 11 bases, with 14 bases between. CDR3 length: 12 residues. Germline V gives CDR1 SNHLY, CDR2 FYNNEI. The CDR3 DNA reads TGTGCCAGCAACCTCATTAGGGGCGAGCTGTTTTTT. Translated, it gives CASNLIRGELFF. The full variable domain, with the rest looked up from reference TRBV2 and TRBJ2-2, is EPEVTQTPSHQVTQMGQEVILRCVPISNHLYFYWYRQILGQKVEFLVSFYNNEISEKSEIFDDQFSVERPDGSNFTLKIRSTKLEDSAMYFCASNLIRGELFFGEGSRLTVL.

This clonotype was observed at least ten times. The chain recombines TRBV6-5 with TRBJ2-7; no reliable D call. This CDR3 has 14 residues. Trimming removed 5 bases at V and 2 bases at J, with 13 bases between. CDR1 and CDR2 (germline): MNHEY, SVGAGI. The CDR3 region is CASSVLTDTYEQYF. The CDR3 DNA follows: TGTGCCAGCAGTGTACTGACGGATACCTACGAGCAGTACTTC.

This clonotype was seen repeatedly, ten times or more. The chain combines TRBV27 with TRBJ1-1, with D possibly being TRBD1 (6 bases). V lost 3 bases, J lost 11 bases, and 19 bases lay in between. Germline V gene sequence: CDR1 MNHEY, CDR2 SMNVEV (reference sequence). CDR3 length: 14 residues. CDR3 loop: CASSLRGGNIGAFF. CDR3 bases: TGTGCCAGCAGTTTGAGGGGGGGCAATATCGGGGCTTTCTTT.

Comments on this clonotype: A much larger clone differs from this one at a single base, so this may be a read error. The chain carries TRBV12-3 or TRBV12-4 and TRBJ1-2; possibly TRBD1 for D (6 bases). The V end lost 7 bases, the J end lost 10 bases, and 25 bases lay between the germline ends. The CDR3 totals 15 residues. The CDR3 nucleotides are TGTGCCAGCACCCCGCTCACCCTAGGGGGGCTGGACTACACCTTC. Translating gives CASTPLTLGGLDYTF.

CDR3 amino acids: CASSFFSQIQETQYF. The CDR3 DNA follows: TGCGCCAGCAGCTTTTTCTCCCAGATCCAAGAGACCCAGTACTTC. The J gene is TRBJ2-5, the V gene TRBV5-1, with unresolved D. Per the germline V gene, CDR1 is SGHRS and CDR2 is YFSETQ. Trimming took 2 bases from V and 1 from J, leaving 12 bases between them. The CDR3 runs to 15 residues.

The CDR3 sequence is CAISGSPDSNQPQHF. The CDR3 DNA sequence: TGTGCCATCAGTGGGTCGCCGGATAGCAATCAGCCCCAGCATTTT. V gene TRBV10-3 combines with J gene TRBJ1-5; D gene ambiguous. Germline V gene lookup returns CDR1 ENHRY and CDR2 SYGVKD. Trimming removed 4 bases at V and 0 bases at J, with 10 bases between. This CDR3 contains 15 residues.

The table lists this clonotype with many counts. The gene calls are TRBV5-1 and TRBJ2-2; 8 bases fit TRBD2. The J segment lost 9 bases and the V segment lost 0 bases, leaving 10 bases of the junction unmatched. Germline V gives CDR1 SGHRS, CDR2 YFSETQ. The CDR3 runs to 16 residues. The CDR3 nucleotides read TGCGCCAGCAGCTTGGACAGCGGGAGCGTTGCCCGGGAGCTGTTTTTT. It is translated as CASSLDSGSVARELFF.

This clonotype was recorded many times. The genes are TRBV7-2 and TRBJ2-7, with 10 nucleotides matching TRBD1. Germline loops: CDR1 SGHTA, CDR2 FQGNSA. The CDR3 is made up of 15 amino acids. J was trimmed by 7 bases and V by 3 bases; bases with no gene match: 9. The CDR3 DNA reads TGTGCCAGCAGCTTGACCGCGGGACAGGGGATTGAGCAGTACTTC. As protein: CASSLTAGQGIEQYF.

The rearrangement links TRBV12-3 or TRBV12-4 to TRBJ2-7; D gene uncertain. Deletions cut 1 base from V and 4 bases from J, with 8 bases between. This CDR3 spans 13 amino acids. The CDR3 sequence is CASSLDPKYEQYF. CDR3 sequence (DNA): TGTGCCAGCAGTTTAGACCCAAAGTACGAGCAGTACTTC.

This rearrangement joins TRBV4-1 to TRBJ2-4; D is unresolved. The CDR3 has 15 residues. Germline CDR1 is MGHRA and CDR2 is YSYEKL. V shed 4 bases and J shed 0 bases, with 10 bases lying between them. The CDR3 nucleotides are TGCGCCAGCAGCCTCGACCTAGAAGCCAAAAACATTCAGTACTTC. Its translation is CASSLDLEAKNIQYF.

This clonotype was seen repeatedly, ten times or more. The chain carries TRBV6-5 and TRBJ2-7; 8 bases match TRBD1. J gave up 3 bases and V 5 bases, and 9 bases lay outside the gene matches. Germline CDR1 MNHEY, CDR2 SVGAGI. The CDR3 extends over 15 amino acids. Here the CDR3 DNA reads TGTGCCAGCAGTCGAGGGACAGGTCTCCTCTACGAGCAGTACTTC. This translates into CASSRGTGLLYEQYF.

This clonotype was observed many times. This rearrangement joins TRBV29-1 to TRBJ2-1; D may match TRBD1 or TRBD2 (5 bases each). CDR3 length: 13 amino acids. Deletions cut 3 bases from V and 9 bases from J, with 15 bases between. Germline V CDR1 and CDR2: SQVTM, ANQGSEA. The CDR3 DNA sequence: TGCAGCGTTGAGTTAGGCAGGGACGGTGAGCAGTTCTTC. It yields the protein CSVELGRDGEQFF.

This clonotype was detected many times. V is TRBV30 and J is TRBJ1-1; a weak D match, TRBD1 (5 bases). This CDR3 has 13 residues. Trimming removed 3 bases from V and 5 bases from J, with 13 bases in between. Germline V gene sequence: CDR1 GTSNPN, CDR2 SVGIG (reference sequence). CDR3 protein: CAWRRGLGTEAFF. CDR3 nucleotides: TGTGCCTGGAGACGGGGACTTGGAACTGAAGCTTTCTTT.

In this sample, this clonotype turned up many times. This chain uses TRBV7-6 with TRBJ2-2; the match to TRBD1 covers 7 bases. CDR3 size: 16 residues. From germline, CDR1 is SGHVS and CDR2 FNYEAQ. J lost 5 bases, V lost 5 bases, and 11 bases had no gene match. CDR3 in amino acids: CASSPTGALGTGELFF. In DNA, the CDR3 is TGTGCCAGCAGCCCCACAGGGGCGTTGGGTACCGGGGAGCTGTTTTTT. The full variable domain, completed using reference TRBV7-6 and TRBJ2-2, is GAGVSQSPRYKVTKRGQDVALRCDPISGHVSLYWYRQALGQGPEFLTYFNYEAQQDKSGLPNDRFSAERPEGSISTLTIQRTEQRDSAMYRCASSPTGALGTGELFFGEGSRLTVL.